The clone carrying this T cell receptor (beta chain) was observed a single time. Its antigen is unknown. The V and J ends lost 7 bases and 7 bases respectively, with 20 bases between them. Germline V gives CDR1 SGHAT, CDR2 FQNNGV. There are 14 residues in the CDR3. This specimen comes from a study of human CD4 T cells and Enterobacteriaceae. Broader study findings: In the top 5%: about 55% of the 19 and about 65% of the roughly 34 cross-reactive clonotypes. Ex vivo clonotype reactivity was inferred only by sequence matching.

Memory CD4+ T cells were sorted as all CD4+ cells except CD45RA+CCR7+CD95- naive cells, over 95% pure. Before sorting, cells positive for CD8, CD14, CD16, CD56, CD19 or bright CD25 were removed. Ex vivo total memory CD4+ samples were deeply sequenced, detecting one cell in 200,000. The repertoire was sequenced with immunoSEQ multiplex PCR; TCRdb's copy has only in-frame clones and lacks some. This sample has 25,000 to 30,000 clones, with approximately 82% found just once. The TCR comes from a human donor in good health. The material sequenced was memory CD4+ T cells from blood. The chain carries TRBV11-2 and TRBJ2-7; the D gene is possibly TRBD2 (6 bases). The CDR3 DNA sequence: TGTGCCAGCACCTATGGCAGCCAAGGAGGGGAGCAGTACTTC. Its translation: CASTYGSQGGEQYF.